These 26 T cell receptor beta chains were sequenced from one sample in a study of blood T cell repertoires in COVID-19. Repertoires were generated with immunoSEQ multiplex PCR, while TCRdb's copy carries only in-frame clones and drops some. The data show 100,000 or so clones, about 76% seen once. Specimen: peripheral blood. These receptors came from a man older than 75 with acute or convalescent COVID-19.

The chain uses TRBV18 and TRBJ2-1; TRBD2 agrees at 8 bases. The V gene's germline CDR1 is KGHSH and CDR2 LQKENI. The V and J ends lost 4 bases and 1 base, in that order; junction bases with no gene match: 3. CDR3 size: 15 residues. CDR3 region: CASSRTSPSYNEQFF. In DNA form, the CDR3 reads TGTGCCAGCTCACGGACTAGCCCGTCCTACAATGAGCAGTTCTTC.

This clone was counted once. The chain recombines TRBV12-5 with TRBJ2-7, with D possibly TRBD2 on 5 matching bases. Germline-derived CDR1 and CDR2 are LGHNT and FRNRAP. V lost 3 bases to trimming and J lost 2 bases, with 8 bases between them. The CDR3 totals 13 residues. CDR3 sequence: CASGLNGAYEQYF. Here the CDR3 DNA reads TGTGCTAGTGGTTTAAACGGGGCCTACGAGCAGTACTTC.

The genes are TRBV5-1 and TRBJ2-4; perhaps TRBD2 as D (5 bases). V shed 5 bases and J shed 2 bases, with 14 bases lying between them. This CDR3 contains 15 residues. The germline gives CDR1 SGHRS, CDR2 YFSETQ. The CDR3: CASRDGGSPKNIQYF. The CDR3 nucleotides are TGCGCCAGCAGGGACGGTGGGAGTCCCAAAAACATTCAGTACTTC.

The chain links TRBV28 to TRBJ2-1, with 10 bases that match TRBD2. Trimming cost V 7 bases and J 5 bases; bases outside gene matches: 14. The CDR3 extends over 17 amino acids. Germline CDR1 and CDR2: MDHEN and SYDVKM. DNA for the CDR3: TGTGCCAGCACTCCCTTAACCGGGCTAGCGGGAGACAATGAGCAGTTCTTC. This gives the protein CASTPLTGLAGDNEQFF.

The V gene is TRBV19, the J gene TRBJ2-4, with D perhaps matching TRBD1 (6 bases). CDR3 size: 15 residues. From germline, CDR1 is LNHDA and CDR2 SQIVND (reference sequence). Trimming removed 7 bases at V and 1 base at J, with 14 bases between. CDR3 in amino acids: CASNKGGTAKNIQYF. In nucleotides, the CDR3 is TGTGCCAGTAACAAAGGGGGAACGGCCAAAAACATTCAGTACTTC.

This clone has a handful of counts. CDR3 coding DNA: TGCAGCGTTGTAACAGTCCCGACCCAGTACTTC. Translation: CSVVTVPTQYF. The V call is TRBV29-1, the J call TRBJ2-5; D not resolved. Germline CDR1 reads SQVTM; CDR2 reads ANQGSEA. V dropped 4 bases and J dropped 7 bases, with 10 bases sitting between them. The CDR3 has 11 amino acids.

The chain links TRBV15 to TRBJ2-2; TRBD2 agrees at 12 bases. CDR1 is LNHNV and CDR2 is YYDKDF in the germline V gene (reference sequence). CDR3 length: 16 residues. With V trimmed by 5 bases and J by 7 bases, 8 bases remained unmatched. The CDR3 DNA sequence: TGTGCCACCAGCCCACGGACTAGCGGGACGGGCGGGGAGCTGTTTTTT. As protein: CATSPRTSGTGGELFF.

This rearrangement joins TRBV9 to TRBJ1-4; D is undetermined. CDR1 is SGDLS, CDR2 YYNGEE, per germline. The CDR3 totals 13 residues. V gave up 2 bases and J gave up 8 bases, with 10 bases separating them. The CDR3 DNA is TGTGCCAGCAGCGTTGGAGCGGACGAAAAACTGTTTTTT. Its translation: CASSVGADEKLFF.

The chain combines TRBV7-9 with TRBJ2-7, with D possibly TRBD1 on 5 matching bases. This CDR3 region has 14 residues. Germline V gene lookup returns CDR1 SEHNR and CDR2 FQNEAQ (reference sequence). V lost 1 base and J lost 5, with 12 bases in between. CDR3 nucleotide sequence: TGTGCCAGCAGCTTAGGAGCAGGGTTCAACGAGCAGTACTTC. It is translated as CASSLGAGFNEQYF.

The chain uses TRBV12-3 or TRBV12-4 and TRBJ2-3; D is possibly TRBD1 (6 bases). The V end was cut by 5 bases, the J end by 11 bases, with 17 bases between. The CDR3 contains 13 residues. The CDR3 protein is CASSPQGSVMQYF. In DNA, the CDR3 is TGTGCCAGCAGTCCCCAGGGGAGCGTCATGCAGTATTTT.

The chain is built from TRBV28 and TRBJ1-2, with no clear D. CDR1 and CDR2 (germline): MDHEN, SYDVKM. Trimming removed 4 bases from V and 2 bases from J, with 8 bases in between. CDR3 size: 13 residues. DNA for the CDR3: TGTGCCAGCAGTTCCTCAGCGAACTATGGCTACACCTTC. This translates into CASSSSANYGYTF.

This clone was seen once. The junction does not match germline at one end; this may be a read error. The rearrangement links TRBV5-1 to TRBJ1-2; TRBD1 aligns across 7 bases. Germline V CDR1 and CDR2: SGHRS, YFSETQ. The CDR3 sequence is 13 residues long. The CDR3 loop reads CASSLDGTGQFGF. The DNA of the CDR3 is TGCGCCAGCAGCTTGGACGGCACGGGACAGTTTGGCTTC.

V and J are TRBV3-1 (or the pseudogene TRBV3-2) and TRBJ2-1; D remains ambiguous. Germline-derived CDR1 and CDR2 are LGHDT and YNNKEL (reference sequence). The germline V and J ends were trimmed by 1 base and 5 bases, with 6 bases remaining between them. CDR3 length: 13 amino acids. This chain's CDR3 is CASSQGSNNEQFF. The DNA for the CDR3 is TGTGCCAGCAGCCAAGGGTCTAACAATGAGCAGTTCTTC.

This clone appeared a few times. This sequence joins TRBV3-1 (or the pseudogene TRBV3-2) and TRBJ1-5; the D gene is possibly TRBD1 (5 bases). The germline CDR1 and CDR2 sequences are LGHDT and YNNKEL (reference sequence). V dropped 3 bases and J dropped 2 bases, with 8 bases sitting between them. The CDR3 has 14 residues. CDR3 DNA sequence: TGTGCCAGCAGCCAGGGGCAGGGCAATCAGCCCCAGCATTTT. Residues: CASSQGQGNQPQHF.

Only one count was recorded for this clone. The chain is built from TRBV24-1 and TRBJ2-3; the match to TRBD1 covers 9 bases. V was pared by 6 bases and J by 2 bases, with 5 bases of the junction left unmatched. The CDR3 covers 15 residues. Germline V gene sequence: CDR1 KGHDR, CDR2 SFDVKD. The CDR3 coding sequence is TGTGCCACCAGTCTGGGGACAGGGTACACAGATACGCAGTATTTT. Translation gives CATSLGTGYTDTQYF.

Note on this clone: Other DNA variants within this sample encode the same CDR3. CDR3 residues: CASSLDRGRNQPQHF. The CDR3 DNA reads as TGTGCCAGCAGCTTAGACAGGGGAAGAAACCAGCCCCAGCATTTT. J is TRBJ1-5 and V is TRBV7-2, with TRBD1 matching 7 bases. Germline V gene data show CDR1 as SGHTA and CDR2 as FQGNSA. V lost 1 base to trimming and J lost 7 bases; unmatched junction nucleotides: 7. The CDR3 sequence is 15 residues long. Looking up the rest from reference TRBV7-2 and TRBJ1-5 gives the full variable domain: GAGVSQSPSNKVTEKGKDVELRCDPISGHTALYWYRQSLGQGLEFLIYFQGNSAPDKSGLPSDRFSAERTGGSVSTLTIQRTQQEDSAVYLCASSLDRGRNQPQHFGDGTRLSIL.

This clone was seen only a few times. The J gene is TRBJ2-7, the V gene TRBV13; the D gene is possibly TRBD1 (7 bases). Germline V gene sequence: CDR1 PRHDT, CDR2 FYEKMQ (reference sequence). Deletions cut 1 base from V and 4 bases from J, with 17 bases between. The CDR3 runs to 16 residues. CDR3 in amino acids: CASSLAEGAESYEQYF. The CDR3 DNA is TGTGCCAGCAGCTTAGCGGAGGGGGCGGAATCTTACGAGCAGTACTTC.

This chain uses TRBV19 with TRBJ1-2; no definite D call. Germline CDR1 LNHDA, CDR2 SQIVND (reference sequence). V gave up 7 bases and J gave up 2 bases, with 8 bases separating them. The CDR3 has 12 residues. As DNA, the CDR3 is TGTGCCAGTAAGAGCGGGAACTATGGCTACACCTTC. Translation: CASKSGNYGYTF. Supplemented by reference TRBV19 and TRBJ1-2, the full variable domain reads DGGITQSPKYLFRKEGQNVTLSCEQNLNHDAMYWYRQDPGQGLRLIYYSQIVNDFQKGDIAEGYSVSREKKESFPLTVTSAQKNPTAFYLCASKSGNYGYTFGSGTRLTVV.

This clone came up once. This chain joins TRBV18 and TRBJ1-6; the D gene is possibly TRBD1 (5 bases). The germline V and J ends were trimmed by 2 bases and 5 bases, with 13 bases remaining between them. The CDR3 totals 16 residues. Germline CDR1 KGHSH, CDR2 LQKENI. The CDR3: CASSPGRAVNNSPLHF. CDR3 DNA sequence: TGTGCCAGCTCACCAGGCAGGGCGGTCAATAATTCACCCCTCCACTTT.

The rearrangement links TRBV5-1 to TRBJ1-6, with D possibly TRBD1 on 6 matching bases. Germline-derived CDR1 and CDR2 are SGHRS and YFSETQ. V lost 9 bases and J 3 bases, leaving 10 bases between the germline ends. The CDR3 covers 13 residues. The CDR3 sequence is CATLQGYNSPLHF. For the CDR3, the DNA is TGCGCCACTCTACAGGGCTATAATTCACCCCTCCACTTT.

The chain couples TRBV28 to TRBJ2-7, with D maybe TRBD1 (6 bases). Between the trimmed V and J ends, which lost 2 bases and 6 bases, there was a span of 14 bases. The germline gives CDR1 MDHEN, CDR2 SYDVKM. The CDR3 length is 14 residues. As DNA, the CDR3 is TGTGCCAGCAGTTTAGCTACTAAGGACAGCGAGCAGTACTTC. This encodes CASSLATKDSEQYF. Variable domain in full (rest from reference TRBV28 and TRBJ2-7): DVKVTQSSRYLVKRTGEKVFLECVQDMDHENMFWYRQDPGLGLRLIYFSYDVKMKEKGDIPEGYSVSREKKERFSLILESASTNQTSMYLCASSLATKDSEQYFGPGTRLTVT.

The CDR3 protein is CASSLASVNEKLFF. CDR3 nucleotides: TGCGCCAGCAGCTTGGCCAGTGTTAATGAAAAACTGTTTTTT. The V gene is TRBV5-1, the J gene TRBJ1-4; D is ambiguous. The CDR3 extends over 14 amino acids. V lost 0 bases, J lost 4 bases, and 7 bases lay in between. Looked up from germline, CDR1 is SGHRS and CDR2 is YFSETQ.

The chain couples TRBV6-5 to TRBJ1-4; 9 bases are shared with TRBD1. This CDR3 has 13 residues. The V gene's germline CDR1 is MNHEY and CDR2 SVGAGI. V lost 9 bases to trimming and J lost 8 bases; unmatched junction nucleotides: 7. The CDR3 coding sequence is TGTGCCAGTCGACAGGGGGGTAACGAAAAACTGTTTTTT. It codes for CASRQGGNEKLFF.

V usage is TRBV6-1 and J usage is TRBJ2-1, with 8 bases that match TRBD1. This CDR3 has 15 amino acids. Germline assignment: CDR1 MNHNS and CDR2 SASEGT. V was pared by 3 bases and J by 2 bases, with 3 bases of the junction left unmatched. CDR3 DNA sequence: TGTGCCAGCAGTGACAGGGGGCTCCCCTACAATGAGCAGTTCTTC. Translated: CASSDRGLPYNEQFF.

This chain joins TRBV19 and TRBJ2-6; D is perhaps TRBD2 (5 bases). CDR1 and CDR2 (germline): LNHDA, SQIVND (reference sequence). The CDR3 has 15 residues. The V end lost 2 bases, the J end lost 4 bases, and 9 bases lay between the germline ends. The CDR3 is CASSIIGSGANVLTF. Written as DNA, the CDR3 is TGTGCCAGTAGTATAATTGGGAGCGGGGCCAACGTCCTGACTTTC.

The gene calls are TRBV12-3 or TRBV12-4 and TRBJ2-7; D possibly corresponds to TRBD1 (6 bases). CDR3 length: 12 residues. Trimming pared 3 bases from V and 10 bases from J, leaving 13 bases between. The CDR3 coding sequence is TGTGCCAGCAGTTTTTCCCTGGACAGACAGTACTTC. This encodes CASSFSLDRQYF.